Presented here are 9 T cell receptor beta chains from one specimen sequenced in a study of response to subunit inactivated influenza vaccine. From the RT-PCR reads, TCRdb called clonotypes with MiXCR, one entry per CDR3 protein. The data show about 530,000 distinct CDR3 sequences, 12% seen once. Sequencing was performed on PBMCs from blood, taken on the day of vaccination. Receptors originate from a man aged 50 to 59 who received an inactivated influenza vaccine.

This clonotype occurred many times. The chain carries TRBV7-9 and TRBJ1-1, with a possible D match to TRBD1 (5 bases). This CDR3 comprises 15 residues. From germline, CDR1 is SEHNR and CDR2 FQNEAQ (reference sequence). V gave up 1 base and J gave up 0 bases, with 9 bases separating them. CDR3 residues: CASSLEAGLNTEAFF. DNA of the CDR3: TGTGCCAGCAGCTTAGAGGCAGGGCTGAACACTGAAGCTTTCTTT.

This clonotype was seen many times. The chain carries TRBV4-1 and TRBJ2-3; D unclear. V shed 0 bases and J shed 0 bases, with 4 bases lying between them. Per germline, CDR1 MGHRA and CDR2 YSYEKL. This CDR3 contains 14 residues. CDR3 sequence (DNA): TGCGCCAGCAGCCAAGAGCCGAGCACAGATACGCAGTATTTT. This gives the protein CASSQEPSTDTQYF.

This chain links TRBV7-3 with TRBJ2-1; D is perhaps TRBD1 (5 bases). The CDR3 is 15 residues long. V lost 5 bases to trimming and J lost 6 bases, with 17 bases between them. CDR1 is SGHTA and CDR2 is FQGTGA in the germline V gene. DNA of the CDR3: TGTGCCAGCAGCCAGGGCGCAACCTTGGGCAATGAGCAGTTCTTC. Its translation is CASSQGATLGNEQFF. The entire variable domain, with the rest obtained from reference TRBV7-3 and TRBJ2-1, is as follows: GAGVSQTPSNKVTEKGKYVELRCDPISGHTALYWYRQSLGQGPEFLIYFQGTGAADDSGLPNDRFFAVRPEGSVSTLKIQRTERGDSAVYLCASSQGATLGNEQFFGPGTRLTVL.

This clonotype was recorded a few times. This chain connects TRBV11-2 to TRBJ2-7; D might be TRBD2 (6 bases). CDR3 length: 15 residues. Trimming stripped 2 bases from V and 4 bases from J, with 15 bases between. Germline V gene lookup returns CDR1 SGHAT and CDR2 FQNNGV. In DNA, the CDR3 is TGTGCCAGCAGCTTAACGGCGGGGATTAGTTACGAGCAGTACTTC. Its protein product is CASSLTAGISYEQYF.

In this sample, this clonotype turned up a few times. The rearrangement uses TRBV4-1 and TRBJ2-7, with a weak D call TRBD1 (6 bases). Germline-derived CDR1 and CDR2 are MGHRA and YSYEKL. The CDR3 length is 15 residues. V lost 3 bases and J lost 0, with 12 bases in between. CDR3 nucleotides: TGCGCCAGCAGCCATGGACTCAGGGGCTCCTACGAGCAGTACTTC. The encoded protein is CASSHGLRGSYEQYF.

This clonotype was detected a few times. V and J are TRBV7-9 and TRBJ1-4; unclear D gene. This CDR3 spans 16 amino acids. With 0 bases removed from V and 0 bases from J, the gap between germline ends came to 8 bases. CDR1 and CDR2 from the germline V gene are SEHNR and FQNEAQ (reference sequence). CDR3 in amino acids: CASSLAGMTTNEKLFF. The CDR3 nucleotides read TGTGCCAGCAGCTTAGCGGGGATGACAACTAATGAAAAACTGTTTTTT.

The rearrangement links TRBV7-8 to TRBJ2-1; 9 positions match TRBD2. CDR1 is SGHVS and CDR2 is FQNEAQ in the germline V gene. The CDR3 is 14 amino acids. J gave up 11 bases and V 5 bases, and 10 bases lay outside the gene matches. CDR3 protein: CASSAGLASPQQFF. DNA for the CDR3: TGTGCCAGCAGCGCGGGACTAGCCTCGCCTCAGCAGTTCTTC.

This clonotype was seen a handful of times. The gene calls are TRBV12-3 or TRBV12-4 and TRBJ2-7; possible D gene TRBD1, 5 bases. The CDR3 loop spans 14 amino acids. Trimming stripped 6 bases from V and 6 bases from J, with 18 bases between. For the CDR3, the DNA is TGTGCCAGCAGCCCCGCTGGGGCAGGGCCCGAGCAGTACTTC. The encoded protein is CASSPAGAGPEQYF.

CDR3: CASSDGLAGYEQYF. DNA for the CDR3: TGTGCCAGCAGTGACGGTCTAGCGGGCTACGAGCAGTACTTC. The chain employs TRBV2 and TRBJ2-7, with 8 positions matching TRBD2. The CDR3 has 14 residues. J gave up 3 bases and V 3 bases, and 4 bases lay outside the gene matches. The germline V gene encodes CDR1 SNHLY and CDR2 FYNNEI.